The present T cell receptor (beta chain) was sequenced within a study of blood T cell repertoires in COVID-19. Study-level background: Spain, Italy and the United States supplied samples that represented acute and convalescent COVID-19. Sources were T cells, B-cell-depleted T cells, or PBMCs; the material itself was cDNA or gDNA.

In the original processing: Reference gene primer amplification yielded estimated nucleated cell counts. TCRdb's table, derived via immunoSEQ multiplex PCR, lists solely in-frame clones and lacks some. V and J calls and clone size are given by that table; D and trimming were obtained from the DNA. This table has 150,000 to 200,000 clones, around nine tenths appearing once. Germline V gene sequence: CDR1 MDHEN, CDR2 SYDVKM. The CDR3 extends over 18 amino acids. The V and J ends lost 3 bases and 0 bases, in that order; junction bases with no gene match: 9. This chain joins TRBV28 and TRBJ2-7; 12 bases fit TRBD2. The clonotype was recovered from a man aged 50 or older with acute or convalescent COVID-19. Material: peripheral blood. CDR3 coding DNA: TGTGCCAGCAGTTTTGGACTAGCGGGACTGAGCTTCTCCTACGAGCAGTACTTC. Translation: CASSFGLAGLSFSYEQYF. Using reference TRBV28 and TRBJ2-7 for the parts outside the CDR3, the full variable domain is DVKVTQSSRYLVKRTGEKVFLECVQDMDHENMFWYRQDPGLGLRLIYFSYDVKMKEKGDIPEGYSVSREKKERFSLILESASTNQTSMYLCASSFGLAGLSFSYEQYFGPGTRLTVT.